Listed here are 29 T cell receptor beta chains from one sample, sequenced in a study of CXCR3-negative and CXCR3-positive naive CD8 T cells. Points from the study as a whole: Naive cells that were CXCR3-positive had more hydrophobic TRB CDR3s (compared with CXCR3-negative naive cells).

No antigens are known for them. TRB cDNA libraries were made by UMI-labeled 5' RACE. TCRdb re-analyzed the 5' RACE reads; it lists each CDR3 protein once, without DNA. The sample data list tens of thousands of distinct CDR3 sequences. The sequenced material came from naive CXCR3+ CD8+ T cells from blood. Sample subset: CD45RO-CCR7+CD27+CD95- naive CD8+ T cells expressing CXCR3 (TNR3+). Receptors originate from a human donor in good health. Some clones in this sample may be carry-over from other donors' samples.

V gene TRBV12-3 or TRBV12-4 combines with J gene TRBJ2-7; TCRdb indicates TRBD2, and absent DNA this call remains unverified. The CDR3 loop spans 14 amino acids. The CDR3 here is CASSFQRGDYEQYF.

The CDR3 spells CASSYQILRGGASSYNEQFF. This sequence joins TRBV5-8 and TRBJ2-1; checking the TCRdb D call of TRBD2 is not possible without DNA. There are 20 residues in the CDR3. Germline values: CDR1 SGHTS, CDR2 YDEGEE.

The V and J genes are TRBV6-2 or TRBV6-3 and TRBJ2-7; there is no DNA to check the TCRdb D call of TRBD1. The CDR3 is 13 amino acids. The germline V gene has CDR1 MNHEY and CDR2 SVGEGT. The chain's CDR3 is CASSPHGTYEQYF.

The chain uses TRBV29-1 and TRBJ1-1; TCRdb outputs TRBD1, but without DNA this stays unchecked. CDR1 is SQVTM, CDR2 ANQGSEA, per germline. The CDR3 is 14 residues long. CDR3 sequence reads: CSVFPGEGNTEAFF.

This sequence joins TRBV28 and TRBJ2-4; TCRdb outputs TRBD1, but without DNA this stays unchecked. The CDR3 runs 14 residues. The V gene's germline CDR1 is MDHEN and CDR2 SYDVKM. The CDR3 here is CASSLRTGGNIQYF. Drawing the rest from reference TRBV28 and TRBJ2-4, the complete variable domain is DVKVTQSSRYLVKRTGEKVFLECVQDMDHENMFWYRQDPGLGLRLIYFSYDVKMKEKGDIPEGYSVSREKKERFSLILESASTNQTSMYLCASSLRTGGNIQYFGAGTRLSVL.

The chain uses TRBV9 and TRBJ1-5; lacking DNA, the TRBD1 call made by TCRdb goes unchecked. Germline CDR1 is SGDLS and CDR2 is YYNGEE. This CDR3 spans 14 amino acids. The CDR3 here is CASSTGQGGQPQHF.

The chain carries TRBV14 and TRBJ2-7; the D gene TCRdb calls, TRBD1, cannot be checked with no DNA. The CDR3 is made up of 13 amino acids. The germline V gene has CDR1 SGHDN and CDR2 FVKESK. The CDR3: CASSLIQGYEQYF. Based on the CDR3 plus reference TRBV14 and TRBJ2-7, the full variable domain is EAGVTQFPSHSVIEKGQTVTLRCDPISGHDNLYWYRRVMGKEIKFLLHFVKESKQDESGMPNNRFLAERTGGTYSTLKVQPAELEDSGVYFCASSLIQGYEQYFGPGTRLTVT.

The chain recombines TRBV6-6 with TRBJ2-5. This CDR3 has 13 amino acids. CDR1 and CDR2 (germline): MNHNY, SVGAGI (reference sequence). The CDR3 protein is CASSYGRRETQYF.

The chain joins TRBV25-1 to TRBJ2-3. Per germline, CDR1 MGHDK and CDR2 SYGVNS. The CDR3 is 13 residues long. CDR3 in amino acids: CASSHRITDTQYF.

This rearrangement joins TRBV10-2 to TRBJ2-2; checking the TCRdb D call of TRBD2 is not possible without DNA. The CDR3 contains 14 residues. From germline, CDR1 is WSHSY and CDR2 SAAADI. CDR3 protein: CASSDSGEAGELFF.

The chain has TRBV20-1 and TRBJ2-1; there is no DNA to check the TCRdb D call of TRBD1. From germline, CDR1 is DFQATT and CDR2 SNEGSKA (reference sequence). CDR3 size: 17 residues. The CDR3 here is CSASRVEGGGPYNEQFF.

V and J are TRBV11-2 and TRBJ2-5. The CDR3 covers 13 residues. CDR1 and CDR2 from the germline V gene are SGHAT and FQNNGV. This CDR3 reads CAIKAQVGETQYF.

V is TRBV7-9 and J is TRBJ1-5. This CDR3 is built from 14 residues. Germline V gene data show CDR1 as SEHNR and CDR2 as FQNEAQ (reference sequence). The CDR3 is CASSSPDRNQPQHF.

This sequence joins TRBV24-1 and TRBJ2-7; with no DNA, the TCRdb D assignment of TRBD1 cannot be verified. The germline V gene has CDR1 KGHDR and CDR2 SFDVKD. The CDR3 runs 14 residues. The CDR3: CATSESGPSYEQYF.

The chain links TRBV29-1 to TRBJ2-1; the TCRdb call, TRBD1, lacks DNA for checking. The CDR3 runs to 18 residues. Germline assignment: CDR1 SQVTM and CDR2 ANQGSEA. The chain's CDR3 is CSVEDPGYEGRRYNEQFF.

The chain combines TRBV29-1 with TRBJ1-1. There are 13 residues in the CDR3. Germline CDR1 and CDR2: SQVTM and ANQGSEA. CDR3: CSVVVKGNTEAFF.

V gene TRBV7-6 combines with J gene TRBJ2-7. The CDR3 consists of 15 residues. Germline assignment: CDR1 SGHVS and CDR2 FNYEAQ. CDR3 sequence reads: CASSLGSDSSYEQYF.

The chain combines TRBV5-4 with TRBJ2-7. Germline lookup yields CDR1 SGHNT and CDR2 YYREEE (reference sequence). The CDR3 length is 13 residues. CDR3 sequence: CASSLGPHYEQYF.

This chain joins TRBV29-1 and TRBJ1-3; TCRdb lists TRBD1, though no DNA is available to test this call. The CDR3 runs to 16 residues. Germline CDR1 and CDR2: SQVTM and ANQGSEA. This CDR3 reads CSVEGPGALGGNTIYF. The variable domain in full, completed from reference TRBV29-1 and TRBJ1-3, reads SAVISQKPSRDICQRGTSLTIQCQVDSQVTMMFWYRQQPGQSLTLIATANQGSEATYESGFVIDKFPISRPNLTFSTLTVSNMSPEDSSIYLCSVEGPGALGGNTIYFGEGSWLTVV.

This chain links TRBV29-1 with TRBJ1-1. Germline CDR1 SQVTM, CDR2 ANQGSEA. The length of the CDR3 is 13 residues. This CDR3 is CSVPRPEGTEAFF.

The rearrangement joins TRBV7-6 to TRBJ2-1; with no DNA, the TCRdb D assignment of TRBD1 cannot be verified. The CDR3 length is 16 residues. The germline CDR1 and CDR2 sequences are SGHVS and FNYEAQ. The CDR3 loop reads CASSPLGQGYYNEQFF. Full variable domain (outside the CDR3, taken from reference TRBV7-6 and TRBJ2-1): GAGVSQSPRYKVTKRGQDVALRCDPISGHVSLYWYRQALGQGPEFLTYFNYEAQQDKSGLPNDRFSAERPEGSISTLTIQRTEQRDSAMYRCASSPLGQGYYNEQFFGPGTRLTVL.

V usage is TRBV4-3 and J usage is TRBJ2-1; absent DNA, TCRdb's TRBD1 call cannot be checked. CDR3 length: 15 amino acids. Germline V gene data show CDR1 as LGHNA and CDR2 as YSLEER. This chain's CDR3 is CASSQGRGRGNEQFF.

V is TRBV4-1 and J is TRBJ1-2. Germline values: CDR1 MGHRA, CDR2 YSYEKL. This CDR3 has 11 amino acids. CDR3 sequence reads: CASSQNSGYTF.

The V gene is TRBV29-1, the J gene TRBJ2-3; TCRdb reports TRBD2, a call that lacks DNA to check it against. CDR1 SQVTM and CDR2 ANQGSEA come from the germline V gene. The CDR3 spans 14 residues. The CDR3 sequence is CSVEVADPTDTQYF.

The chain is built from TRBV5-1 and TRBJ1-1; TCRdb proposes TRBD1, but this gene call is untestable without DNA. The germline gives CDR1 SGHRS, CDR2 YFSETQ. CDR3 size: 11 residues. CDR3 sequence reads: CASSEDREAFF. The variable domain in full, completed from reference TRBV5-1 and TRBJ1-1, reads KAGVTQTPRYLIKTRGQQVTLSCSPISGHRSVSWYQQTPGQGLQFLFEYFSETQRNKGNFPGRFSGRQFSNSRSEMNVSTLELGDSALYLCASSEDREAFFGQGTRLTVV.

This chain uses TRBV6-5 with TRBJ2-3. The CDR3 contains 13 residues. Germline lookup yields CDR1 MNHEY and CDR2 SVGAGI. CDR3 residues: CASKGLVTDTQYF.

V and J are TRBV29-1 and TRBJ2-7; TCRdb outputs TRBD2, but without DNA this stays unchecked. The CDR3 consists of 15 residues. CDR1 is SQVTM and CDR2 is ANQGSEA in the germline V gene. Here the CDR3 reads CSVVGLGLAEDEQYF.

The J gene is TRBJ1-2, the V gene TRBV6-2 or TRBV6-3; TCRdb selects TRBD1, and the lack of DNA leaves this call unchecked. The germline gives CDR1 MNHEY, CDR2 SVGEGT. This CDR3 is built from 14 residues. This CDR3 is CASSFQTEYYGYTF.

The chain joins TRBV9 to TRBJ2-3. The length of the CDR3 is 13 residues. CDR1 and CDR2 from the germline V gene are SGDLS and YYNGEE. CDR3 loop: CASSVGGSDTQYF.